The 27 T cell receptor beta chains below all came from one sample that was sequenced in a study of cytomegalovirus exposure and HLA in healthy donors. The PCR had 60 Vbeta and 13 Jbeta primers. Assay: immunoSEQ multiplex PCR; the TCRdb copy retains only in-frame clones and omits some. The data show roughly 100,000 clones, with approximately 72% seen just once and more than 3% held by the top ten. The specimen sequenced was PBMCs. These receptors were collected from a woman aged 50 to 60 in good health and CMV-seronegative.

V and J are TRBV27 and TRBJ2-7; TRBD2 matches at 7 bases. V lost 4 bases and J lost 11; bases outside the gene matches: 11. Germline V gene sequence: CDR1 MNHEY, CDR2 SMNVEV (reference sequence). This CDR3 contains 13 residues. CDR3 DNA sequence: TGTGCCAGCAGTTCCCGGGGTACGGGGAGGGAGTACTTC. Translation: CASSSRGTGREYF.

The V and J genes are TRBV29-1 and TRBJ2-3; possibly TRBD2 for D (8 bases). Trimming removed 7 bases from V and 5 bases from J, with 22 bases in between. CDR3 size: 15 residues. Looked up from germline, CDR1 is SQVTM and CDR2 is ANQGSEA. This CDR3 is CSATGGDRVGDTQYF. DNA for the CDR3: TGCAGCGCCACCGGGGGGGACAGAGTAGGAGATACGCAGTATTTT.

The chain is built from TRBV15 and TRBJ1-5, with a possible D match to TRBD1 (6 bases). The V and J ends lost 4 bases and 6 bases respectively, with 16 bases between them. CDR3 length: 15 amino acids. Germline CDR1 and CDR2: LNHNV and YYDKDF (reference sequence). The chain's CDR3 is CATSIDRLITQPQHF. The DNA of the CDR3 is TGTGCCACCAGCATAGACAGGTTAATCACTCAGCCCCAGCATTTT.

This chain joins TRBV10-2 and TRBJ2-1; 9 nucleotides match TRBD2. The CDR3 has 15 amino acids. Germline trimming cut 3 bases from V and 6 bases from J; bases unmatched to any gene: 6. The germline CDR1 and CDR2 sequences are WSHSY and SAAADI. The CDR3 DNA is TGCGCCAGCAGTGAAATGGGACTAGCAACCAATGAGCAGTTCTTC. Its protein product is CASSEMGLATNEQFF.

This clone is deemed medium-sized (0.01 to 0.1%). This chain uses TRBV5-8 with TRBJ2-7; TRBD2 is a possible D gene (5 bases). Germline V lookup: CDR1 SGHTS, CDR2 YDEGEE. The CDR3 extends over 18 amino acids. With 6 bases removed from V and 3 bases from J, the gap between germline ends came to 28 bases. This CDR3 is CASIMRCRNTGNCYEQYF. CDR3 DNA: TGTGCCAGCATTATGCGGTGTCGAAACACGGGGAATTGCTACGAGCAGTACTTC.

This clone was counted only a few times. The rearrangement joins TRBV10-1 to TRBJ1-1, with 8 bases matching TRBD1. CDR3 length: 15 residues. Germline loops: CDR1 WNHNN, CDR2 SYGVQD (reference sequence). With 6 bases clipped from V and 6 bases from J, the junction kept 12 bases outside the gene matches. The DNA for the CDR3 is TGCGCCAGCAGCAAGGGACAGGCCGAGCGCGCTGAAGCTTTCTTT. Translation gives CASSKGQAERAEAFF.

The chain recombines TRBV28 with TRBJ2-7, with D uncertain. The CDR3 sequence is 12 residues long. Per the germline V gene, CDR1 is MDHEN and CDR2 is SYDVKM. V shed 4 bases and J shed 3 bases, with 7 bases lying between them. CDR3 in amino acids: CASSSHRYEQYF. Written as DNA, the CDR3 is TGTGCCAGCAGTTCACACCGCTACGAGCAGTACTTC.

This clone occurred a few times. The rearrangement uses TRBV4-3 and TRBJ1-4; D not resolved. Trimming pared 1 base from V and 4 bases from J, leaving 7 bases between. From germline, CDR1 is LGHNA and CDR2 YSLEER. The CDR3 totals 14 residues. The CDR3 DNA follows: TGCGCCAGCAGCCAAGGGCTTGGTAATGAAAAACTGTTTTTT. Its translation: CASSQGLGNEKLFF.

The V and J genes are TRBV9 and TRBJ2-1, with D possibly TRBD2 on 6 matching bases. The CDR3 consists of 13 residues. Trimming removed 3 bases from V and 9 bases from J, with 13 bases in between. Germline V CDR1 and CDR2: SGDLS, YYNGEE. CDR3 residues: CASSGGTFPEQFF. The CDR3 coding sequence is TGTGCCAGCAGCGGCGGGACTTTCCCTGAGCAGTTCTTC.

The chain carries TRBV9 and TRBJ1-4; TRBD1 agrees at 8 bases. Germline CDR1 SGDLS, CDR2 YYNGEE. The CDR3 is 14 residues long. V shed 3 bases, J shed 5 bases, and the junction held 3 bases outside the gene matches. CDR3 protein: CASSATGVNEKLFF. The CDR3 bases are TGTGCCAGCAGCGCGACAGGGGTGAATGAAAAACTGTTTTTT.

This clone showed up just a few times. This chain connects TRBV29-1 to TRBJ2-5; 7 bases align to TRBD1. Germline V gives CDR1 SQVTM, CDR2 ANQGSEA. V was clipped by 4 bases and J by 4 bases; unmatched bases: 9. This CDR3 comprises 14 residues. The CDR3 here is CSVVRQGVLETQYF. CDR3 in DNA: TGCAGCGTTGTAAGGCAGGGGGTACTAGAGACCCAGTACTTC.

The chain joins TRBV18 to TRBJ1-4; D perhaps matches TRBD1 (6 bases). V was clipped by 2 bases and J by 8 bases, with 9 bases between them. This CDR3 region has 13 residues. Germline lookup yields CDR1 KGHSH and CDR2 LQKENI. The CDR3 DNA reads TGTGCCAGCTCACCAGGACAGCAGGAAAAACTGTTTTTT. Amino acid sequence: CASSPGQQEKLFF.

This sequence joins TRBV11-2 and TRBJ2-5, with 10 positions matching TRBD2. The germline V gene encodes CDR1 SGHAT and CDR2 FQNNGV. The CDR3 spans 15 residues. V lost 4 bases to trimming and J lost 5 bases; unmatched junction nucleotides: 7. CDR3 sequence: CASSYSSGGGETQYF. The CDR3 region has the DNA TGTGCCAGCAGCTATTCCAGCGGGGGGGGTGAGACCCAGTACTTC.

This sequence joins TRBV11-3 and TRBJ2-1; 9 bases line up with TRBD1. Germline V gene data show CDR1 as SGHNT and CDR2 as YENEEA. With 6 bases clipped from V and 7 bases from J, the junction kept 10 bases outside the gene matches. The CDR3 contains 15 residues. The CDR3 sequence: CASSIRTGETNEQFF. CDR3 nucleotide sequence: TGTGCCAGCAGTATAAGGACAGGGGAAACTAATGAGCAGTTCTTC.

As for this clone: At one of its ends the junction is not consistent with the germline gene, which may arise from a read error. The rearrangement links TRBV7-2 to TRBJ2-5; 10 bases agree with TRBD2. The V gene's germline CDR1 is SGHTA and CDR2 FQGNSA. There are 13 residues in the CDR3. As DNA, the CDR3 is TGTGCCACCAGCGGGGGGGCCGGTGAGACCCAGTACTTC. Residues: CATSGGAGETQYF.

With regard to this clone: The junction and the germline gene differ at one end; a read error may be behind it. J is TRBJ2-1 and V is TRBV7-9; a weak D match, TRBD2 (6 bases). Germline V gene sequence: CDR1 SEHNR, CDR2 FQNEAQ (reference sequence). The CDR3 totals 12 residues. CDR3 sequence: CSSSFARGEQFF. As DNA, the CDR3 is TGTTCCAGCAGCTTCGCGCGGGGAGAGCAGTTCTTC.

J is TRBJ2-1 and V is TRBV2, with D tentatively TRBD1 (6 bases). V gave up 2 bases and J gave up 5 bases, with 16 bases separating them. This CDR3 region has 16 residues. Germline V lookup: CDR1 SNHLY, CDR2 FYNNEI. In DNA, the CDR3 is TGTGCCAGCAGTGAATGGCGGGCAGGGGTTAACAATGAGCAGTTCTTC. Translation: CASSEWRAGVNNEQFF.

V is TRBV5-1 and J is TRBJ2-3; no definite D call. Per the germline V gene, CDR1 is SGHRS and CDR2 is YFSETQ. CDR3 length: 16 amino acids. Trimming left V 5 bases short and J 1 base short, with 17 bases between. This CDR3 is CASSSSSSTGTDTQYF. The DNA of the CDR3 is TGCGCCAGCAGTTCCTCCTCGAGCACCGGCACAGATACGCAGTATTTT.

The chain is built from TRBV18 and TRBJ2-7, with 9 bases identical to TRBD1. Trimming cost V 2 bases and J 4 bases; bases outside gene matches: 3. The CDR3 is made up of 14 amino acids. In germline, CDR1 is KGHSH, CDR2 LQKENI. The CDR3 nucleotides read TGTGCCAGCTCACCAGCGGGACAGGGTTACGAGCAGTACTTC. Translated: CASSPAGQGYEQYF.

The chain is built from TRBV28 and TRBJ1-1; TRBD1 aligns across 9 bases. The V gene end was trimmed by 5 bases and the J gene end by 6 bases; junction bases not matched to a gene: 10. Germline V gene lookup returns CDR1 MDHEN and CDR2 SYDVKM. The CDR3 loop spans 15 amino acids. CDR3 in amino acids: CASSESGTGLPEAFF. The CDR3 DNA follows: TGTGCCAGCAGTGAATCCGGGACAGGGTTGCCTGAAGCTTTCTTT.

CDR3 sequence reads: CASSWTGGTYEQYF. CDR3 sequence (DNA): TGCGCCAGCAGCTGGACAGGGGGTACCTACGAGCAGTACTTC. The chain combines TRBV5-1 with TRBJ2-7; 10 nucleotides align to TRBD1. CDR3 size: 14 residues. Germline V gives CDR1 SGHRS, CDR2 YFSETQ. With V trimmed by 3 bases and J by 2 bases, 2 bases remained unmatched.

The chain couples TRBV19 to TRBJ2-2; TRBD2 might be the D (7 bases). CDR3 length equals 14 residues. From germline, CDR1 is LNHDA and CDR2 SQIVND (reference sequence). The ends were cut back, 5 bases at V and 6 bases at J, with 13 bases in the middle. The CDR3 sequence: CASSHGGRAGELFF. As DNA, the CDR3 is TGTGCCAGTAGTCACGGGGGGCGGGCCGGGGAGCTGTTTTTT.

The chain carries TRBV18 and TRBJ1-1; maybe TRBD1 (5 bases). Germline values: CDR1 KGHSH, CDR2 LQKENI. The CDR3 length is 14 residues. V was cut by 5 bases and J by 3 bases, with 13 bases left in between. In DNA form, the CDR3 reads TGTGCCAGCTCAGAGACCCGGGGGGACACTGAAGCTTTCTTT. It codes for CASSETRGDTEAFF.

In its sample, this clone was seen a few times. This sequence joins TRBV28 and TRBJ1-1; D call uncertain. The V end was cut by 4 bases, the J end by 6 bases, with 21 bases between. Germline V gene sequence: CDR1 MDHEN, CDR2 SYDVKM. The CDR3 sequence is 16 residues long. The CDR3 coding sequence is TGTGCCAGCAGTTCGTCACTCCCACGCCTAGAGGCTGAAGCTTTCTTT. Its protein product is CASSSSLPRLEAEAFF.

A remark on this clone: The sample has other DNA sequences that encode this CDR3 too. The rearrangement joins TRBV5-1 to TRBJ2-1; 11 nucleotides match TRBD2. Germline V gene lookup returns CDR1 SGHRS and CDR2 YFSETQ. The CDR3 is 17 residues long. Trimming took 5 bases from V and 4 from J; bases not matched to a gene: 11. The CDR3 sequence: CASSYGLAGSLYNEQFF. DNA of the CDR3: TGCGCCAGCAGTTACGGACTAGCGGGTAGCTTATACAATGAGCAGTTCTTC.

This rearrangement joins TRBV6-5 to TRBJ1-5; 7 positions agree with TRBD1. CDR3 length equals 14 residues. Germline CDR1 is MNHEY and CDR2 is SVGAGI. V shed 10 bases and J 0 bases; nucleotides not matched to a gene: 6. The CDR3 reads CATRDSYSNQPQHF. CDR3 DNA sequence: TGTGCCACCAGGGACAGTTATAGCAATCAGCCCCAGCATTTT.

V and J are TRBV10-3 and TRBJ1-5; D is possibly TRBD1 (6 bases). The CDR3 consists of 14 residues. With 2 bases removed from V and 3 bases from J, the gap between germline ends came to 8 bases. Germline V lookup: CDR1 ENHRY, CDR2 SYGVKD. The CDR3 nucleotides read TGTGCCATCAGTGAGGGACAGAACAATCAGCCCCAGCATTTT. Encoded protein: CAISEGQNNQPQHF.